A single sample gave rise to the 28 T cell receptor beta chains below, sequenced in a study of T cell responses to AZD1222 COVID-19 vaccine. The assay was immunoSEQ multiplex PCR, and TCRdb's table has in-frame clones only and misses some. The sample shows around 97,000 clones, roughly 91% of them seen only once. This material consisted of peripheral blood, taken on day 0 of AZD1222 vaccination. Receptors were obtained from an adult in good health.

V is TRBV28 and J is TRBJ2-7; tentatively, D is TRBD1 (6 bases). The CDR3 is made up of 13 amino acids. Between the trimmed V and J ends, which lost 4 bases and 2 bases, there was a span of 9 bases. Per the germline V gene, CDR1 is MDHEN and CDR2 is SYDVKM. CDR3 DNA: TGTGCCAGCAGTTCCGGGACAACCTACGAGCAGTACTTC. Translating gives CASSSGTTYEQYF.

V and J are TRBV19 and TRBJ1-6; TRBD1 is a possible D gene (5 bases). The V and J ends lost 6 bases and 8 bases respectively, with 11 bases between them. This CDR3 contains 13 residues. Germline V gene sequence: CDR1 LNHDA, CDR2 SQIVND (reference sequence). As DNA, the CDR3 is TGTGCCAGTAGGGACAATCAGGATTCACCCCTCCACTTT. This encodes CASRDNQDSPLHF.

The CDR3 region is CASSADRGREAFF. CDR3 nucleotides: TGTGCCAGCTCAGCAGACAGGGGACGGGAAGCTTTCTTT. The chain employs TRBV18 and TRBJ1-1; TRBD1 agrees at 8 bases. This CDR3 is 13 amino acids long. Germline trimming cut 5 bases from V and 8 bases from J; bases unmatched to any gene: 7. Germline loops: CDR1 KGHSH, CDR2 LQKENI.

The gene calls are TRBV6-5 and TRBJ1-2, with D tentatively TRBD1 (5 bases). V dropped 4 bases and J dropped 4 bases, with 13 bases sitting between them. This CDR3 region has 14 residues. The germline V gene has CDR1 MNHEY and CDR2 SVGAGI. In DNA form, the CDR3 reads TGTGCCAGCAGTTTTACGGGGGTTAGCTATGGCTACACCTTC. Residues: CASSFTGVSYGYTF.

This clone appeared a single time. V usage is TRBV6-2 or TRBV6-3 and J usage is TRBJ2-7, with 9 nucleotides matching TRBD2. This CDR3 is built from 15 residues. The V gene's germline CDR1 is MNHEY and CDR2 SVGEGT. Losses at the gene ends were 2 bases for V and 1 base for J; bases not matched to a gene: 3. The CDR3 protein is CASSYVAGGSYEQYF. The CDR3 region has the DNA TGTGCCAGCAGTTACGTGGCGGGGGGGTCCTACGAGCAGTACTTC.

The chain links TRBV19 to TRBJ1-6, with D unclear. The germline V gene encodes CDR1 LNHDA and CDR2 SQIVND (reference sequence). There are 15 residues in the CDR3. The germline V and J ends were trimmed by 3 bases and 4 bases, with 10 bases remaining between them. The CDR3 nucleotides read TGTGCCAGTAGTATGAGACCGCCATATAATTCACCCCTCCACTTT. Translated: CASSMRPPYNSPLHF.

The rearrangement joins TRBV9 to TRBJ2-1; a weak D match, TRBD2 (6 bases). The CDR3 runs to 16 residues. Looked up from germline, CDR1 is SGDLS and CDR2 is YYNGEE. The germline V and J ends were trimmed by 0 bases and 7 bases, with 17 bases remaining between them. The DNA for the CDR3 is TGTGCCAGCAGCGTAGCTACGTGGGGGGTATTGAATGAGCAGTTCTTC. Translation: CASSVATWGVLNEQFF.

This sequence joins TRBV19 and TRBJ1-4, with 11 bases lining up with TRBD1. The trim removed 3 bases at V and 6 bases at J, leaving 3 bases unmatched. This CDR3 is 15 amino acids long. Per germline, CDR1 LNHDA and CDR2 SQIVND (reference sequence). This chain's CDR3 is CASSIPGQGDEKLFF. In nucleotides, the CDR3 is TGTGCCAGTAGTATTCCGGGACAGGGGGATGAAAAACTGTTTTTT.

This clone was seen more than once but under ten times. The genes are TRBV5-4 and TRBJ1-1, with D perhaps matching TRBD1 (6 bases). This CDR3 has 14 residues. Per the germline V gene, CDR1 is SGHNT and CDR2 is YYREEE (reference sequence). V was shortened by 3 bases and J by 1 base, with 10 bases between the two germline ends. CDR3 nucleotide sequence: TGTGCCAGCAGCTGGGACACAGGGAACACTGAAGCTTTCTTT. Protein: CASSWDTGNTEAFF.

This chain joins TRBV28 and TRBJ1-3; D gene unclear. V was trimmed by 3 bases and J by 4 bases, leaving 7 bases between them. This CDR3 spans 13 amino acids. From germline, CDR1 is MDHEN and CDR2 SYDVKM. CDR3 coding DNA: TGTGCCAGCAGTTTTCCCTCGGGAAACACCATATATTTT. Translation: CASSFPSGNTIYF.

V and J are TRBV6-5 and TRBJ1-6; D possibly corresponds to TRBD1 (5 bases). There are 15 residues in the CDR3. Germline CDR1 reads MNHEY; CDR2 reads SVGAGI. Deletions cut 2 bases from V and 9 bases from J, with 14 bases between. CDR3 bases: TGTGCCAGCAGTTACGGGCAGGGCCAAACTTCACCCCTCCACTTT. Encoded protein: CASSYGQGQTSPLHF.

The chain combines TRBV10-3 with TRBJ2-5; 12 bases map to TRBD1. Trimming cost V 2 bases and J 4 bases; bases outside gene matches: 2. CDR3 length equals 15 residues. CDR1 ENHRY and CDR2 SYGVKD come from the germline V gene. DNA of the CDR3: TGTGCCATCAGTGAGGGGACAGGGGGCGGAGAGACCCAGTACTTC. Translating gives CAISEGTGGGETQYF.

This clone came up once. The chain combines TRBV7-2 with TRBJ1-2; D is uncertain. The CDR3 consists of 14 residues. Trimming shortened V by 5 bases and J by 6 bases, and 16 bases separated the two germline ends. The germline gives CDR1 SGHTA, CDR2 FQGNSA. The CDR3 DNA sequence: TGTGCCAGCAGCCTACCGACGGAACCCGATGGCTACACCTTC. It specifies CASSLPTEPDGYTF. Combining the CDR3 with reference TRBV7-2 and TRBJ1-2 gives the whole variable domain GAGVSQSPSNKVTEKGKDVELRCDPISGHTALYWYRQSLGQGLEFLIYFQGNSAPDKSGLPSDRFSAERTGGSVSTLTIQRTQQEDSAVYLCASSLPTEPDGYTFGSGTRLTVV.

V gene TRBV4-1 combines with J gene TRBJ1-2, with TRBD1 as a possible D gene (5 bases). Trimming cost V 5 bases and J 4 bases, with 17 bases left between them. In germline, CDR1 is MGHRA, CDR2 YSYEKL. The CDR3 covers 15 residues. The CDR3: CASSLGVVRVYGYTF. DNA of the CDR3: TGCGCCAGCAGCTTAGGGGTAGTCAGGGTCTATGGCTACACCTTC.

The chain combines TRBV20-1 with TRBJ1-2; 7 bases line up with TRBD1. CDR1 DFQATT and CDR2 SNEGSKA come from the germline V gene (reference sequence). The CDR3 has 11 amino acids. Trimming took 6 bases from V and 10 from J; bases not matched to a gene: 8. Here the CDR3 DNA reads TGCAGTGCCCTCCGGGACAGATACTACACCTTC. It codes for CSALRDRYYTF.

The chain has TRBV5-1 and TRBJ2-4, with a tentative D call TRBD1 (6 bases). V was clipped by 4 bases and J by 5 bases, with 10 bases between them. CDR1 is SGHRS and CDR2 is YFSETQ in the germline V gene. This CDR3 spans 13 amino acids. CDR3 bases: TGCGCCAGCAGCGCACAGGGACAAAACATTCAGTACTTC. It specifies CASSAQGQNIQYF. Full variable domain (outside the CDR3, taken from reference TRBV5-1 and TRBJ2-4): KAGVTQTPRYLIKTRGQQVTLSCSPISGHRSVSWYQQTPGQGLQFLFEYFSETQRNKGNFPGRFSGRQFSNSRSEMNVSTLELGDSALYLCASSAQGQNIQYFGAGTRLSVL.

This clone was observed a few times. The V gene is TRBV7-2, the J gene TRBJ2-7; 9 nucleotides align to TRBD1. CDR1 SGHTA and CDR2 FQGNSA come from the germline V gene. The CDR3 extends over 16 amino acids. After removal of 1 base from V and 4 bases from J, the junction contained 8 bases not matched to a gene. CDR3 in DNA: TGTGCCAGCAGCTTAGTGGGGGGACAGGGAGGATACGAGCAGTACTTC. Its translation is CASSLVGGQGGYEQYF.

V gene TRBV2 combines with J gene TRBJ1-1; 7 bases are shared with TRBD1. Looked up from germline, CDR1 is SNHLY and CDR2 is FYNNEI. The CDR3 consists of 14 residues. After removal of 6 bases from V and 7 bases from J, the junction contained 11 bases not matched to a gene. The CDR3 bases are TGTGCCAGCAGCCCGAGGGGGCCCAAAAGTGAAGCTTTCTTT. Amino acids: CASSPRGPKSEAFF.

The rearrangement uses TRBV9 and TRBJ2-1; TRBD2 aligns across 13 bases. The germline V gene has CDR1 SGDLS and CDR2 YYNGEE. This CDR3 has 16 amino acids. The trim removed 3 bases at V and 3 bases at J, leaving 3 bases unmatched. The CDR3 nucleotides are TGTGCCAGCAGCGCAAGACTAGCGGGGGGCTACAATGAGCAGTTCTTC. Its translation: CASSARLAGGYNEQFF.

V gene TRBV27 combines with J gene TRBJ2-3, with a possible D match to TRBD2 (6 bases). In germline, CDR1 is MNHEY, CDR2 SMNVEV (reference sequence). V shed 3 bases and J shed 6 bases, with 7 bases lying between them. This CDR3 has 12 residues. Here the CDR3 DNA reads TGTGCCAGCAGTTTTGGGGGGGATACGCAGTATTTT. This gives the protein CASSFGGDTQYF.

V is TRBV5-6 and J is TRBJ1-3; 10 bases line up with TRBD1. CDR3 length equals 15 residues. CDR1 SGHDT and CDR2 YYEEEE come from the germline V gene. V gave up 7 bases and J gave up 7 bases; unmatched junction bases: 11. CDR3 loop: CASANTMTGGNTIYF. In DNA form, the CDR3 reads TGTGCCAGCGCGAACACCATGACAGGGGGCAACACCATATATTTT.

The chain links TRBV6-6 to TRBJ2-1; 8 nucleotides line up with TRBD2. Germline CDR1 reads MNHNY; CDR2 reads SVGAGI (reference sequence). This CDR3 has 14 amino acids. V lost 5 bases, J lost 3 bases, and 3 bases stayed unmatched. CDR3 bases: TGTGCCAGCAGTACGGGACTAGTCTACAATGAGCAGTTCTTC. Translating it yields CASSTGLVYNEQFF.

The chain uses TRBV4-1 and TRBJ2-1; 12 bases line up with TRBD2. The CDR3 has 17 amino acids. Per germline, CDR1 MGHRA and CDR2 YSYEKL. Trimming cost V 0 bases and J 4 bases; bases outside gene matches: 4. The CDR3 DNA sequence: TGCGCCAGCAGCCAAGAGAATGGACTAGCGGGATACAATGAGCAGTTCTTC. Its translation: CASSQENGLAGYNEQFF.

V usage is TRBV30 and J usage is TRBJ2-7, with D uncertain. The CDR3 consists of 11 residues. Germline CDR1 is GTSNPN and CDR2 is SVGIG (reference sequence). V was clipped by 2 bases and J by 6 bases, with 8 bases between them. The CDR3 region is CAWSLKGEQYF. The CDR3 nucleotides are TGTGCCTGGAGTCTTAAGGGCGAGCAGTACTTC.

V usage is TRBV11-2 and J usage is TRBJ2-1, with D tentatively TRBD1 (6 bases). The V gene's germline CDR1 is SGHAT and CDR2 FQNNGV. Trimming pared 3 bases from V and 2 bases from J, leaving 11 bases between. CDR3 length equals 15 residues. Here the CDR3 reads CASSLRRGPYNEQFF. Here the CDR3 DNA reads TGTGCCAGCAGCTTGCGCAGGGGTCCCTACAATGAGCAGTTCTTC.

The chain links TRBV6-1 to TRBJ2-1; D may be TRBD1 (6 bases). Deletions cut 1 base from V and 1 base from J, with 8 bases between. This CDR3 is built from 15 residues. Germline CDR1 MNHNS, CDR2 SASEGT. The CDR3 spells CASSEDRASYNEQFF. In nucleotides, the CDR3 is TGTGCCAGCAGTGAAGACAGGGCGTCCTACAATGAGCAGTTCTTC.

The rearrangement joins TRBV6-2 or TRBV6-3 to TRBJ1-5; the D is unclear. V gave up 6 bases and J gave up 3 bases, with 9 bases separating them. CDR1 and CDR2 (germline): MNHEY, SVGEGT. The CDR3 runs 13 residues. The CDR3 spells CASSVAANQPQHF. The CDR3 DNA reads TGTGCCAGCAGCGTCGCAGCCAATCAGCCCCAGCATTTT.

The CDR3 DNA follows: TGTGCCAGCAGCTTAGTTGGGGGACAGAATCAGCCCCAGCATTTT. Translated, it gives CASSLVGGQNQPQHF. This chain uses TRBV7-2 with TRBJ1-5; 7 bases are shared with TRBD1. Germline CDR1 SGHTA, CDR2 FQGNSA. CDR3 length: 15 amino acids. The V and J ends lost 1 base and 4 bases, in that order; junction bases with no gene match: 4.